The T cell receptor beta chain described here comes from a study of T cells in Graves' hyperthyroidism and ophthalmopathy. Study conclusions and caveats: For ophthalmopathy, model prediction preceded onset by a median roughly 5.9 months.

The source material, RNA transcripts, was used to amplify TCR beta CDR3 regions. When the TCR CDR3 underwent first-round RT-PCR, the HTBI primer set was used. TCRdb called the multiplex PCR reads again in MiXCR, with one record for every CDR3 protein. The data contain approximately 400,000 distinct CDR3 sequences, around 14% of them singletons. This clonotype was picked up many times. Its antigen is not identified. The TCR sequence derives from a woman in her 30s with Graves' hyperthyroidism. Input material: blood.

The CDR3, as DNA: TGTGCCAGCAGCCAAGTAGCGGGATACTACAATGAGCAGTTCTTC. This encodes CASSQVAGYYNEQFF. J is TRBJ2-1 and V is TRBV7-9, with TRBD2 identical over 8 bases. The CDR3 runs to 15 residues. Germline-derived CDR1 and CDR2 are SEHNR and FQNEAQ (reference sequence). J gave up 3 bases and V 5 bases, and 6 bases lay outside the gene matches.